The rows below give T cell receptor beta chains drawn from one sample of a study of PD-1 blockade in mismatch repair-deficient tumors. Antigens of these TCRs are unknown. Some clones are missing from TCRdb's copy, which holds only in-frame ones; the method was immunoSEQ multiplex PCR. The profile shows 9,000 to 10,000 clones, about 90% of them singletons. Sequencing was performed on cells cultured in vitro, taken from a patient treated with pembrolizumab. The receptors here all came from an adult with mismatch repair-deficient cancer. Each CDR3 is given with its conserved first and last residue. A D gene is named only where the DNA matches it firmly. Clone size is not always given. Where it is, it says once, few, many or a class for expanded clones.

>TRBV10-1|TRBD1|-|TRBJ2-2
TGCGCCAGCAGTAAGGACAGGGAAAAGCCCGGGGAGCTGTTTTTT
CASSKDREKPGELFF
>TRBV4-2|TRBD1|-|TRBJ2-7
TGTGCCAGCAGCCAAGGAAGGACAGGAGCCTACGAGCAGTACTTC
CASSQGRTGAYEQYF
>TRBV14|-|-|TRBJ2-7
TGTGCCAGCAGTCGCCTAGGACACAAGAACTCCTACGAGCAGTACTTC
CASSRLGHKNSYEQYF
>TRBV5-1|TRBD2|-|TRBJ2-2
TGCGCCAGCAGCATGGGACTAGCGACGTACACCGGGGAGCTGTTTTTT
CASSMGLATYTGELFF
>TRBV9|TRBD1|-|TRBJ1-6
TGTGCCAGCAGCTCCCTGGGCGACAGGGATAATTCACCCCTCCACTTT
CASSSLGDRDNSPLHF
>TRBV6-5|-|-|TRBJ2-7
TGTGCCAGCCGCCGGACAGAGGGCTACGAGCAGTACTTC
CASRRTEGYEQYF
>TRBV27|-|-|TRBJ2-1
TGTGCCAGCAGGAGCGGACAATACAATGAGCAGTTCTTC
CASRSGQYNEQFF
>TRBV28|-|-|TRBJ1-1
TGTGCCAGCAGTTTAGAATATTGGGGTGCTGAAGCTTTCTTT
CASSLEYWGAEAFF
>TRBV5-1|-|-|TRBJ2-7
TGCGCCAGCAGGTCCGAGGGTTTGGAGCAGTACTTC
CASRSEGLEQYF
>TRBV7-2|-|-|TRBJ2-3
TGTGCCAGCAGCCGGTTCGGGGCGGGTAGCACAGATACGCAGTATTTT
CASSRFGAGSTDTQYF
>TRBV18|-|-|TRBJ2-1
TGTGCCAGCTCACCACCGGGTCCGGGGATAAGATACAATGAGCAGTTCTTC
CASSPPGPGIRYNEQFF
>TRBV19|TRBD2|once|TRBJ2-5
TGTGCCAGTAGACTAGCGGGAGACGGAGAGACCCAGTACTTC
CASRLAGDGETQYF
>TRBV4-1|TRBD2|-|TRBJ2-7
TGCGCCAGCAGCCAGGAAGGACTAGCGGAGTCCTACGAGCAGTACTTC
CASSQEGLAESYEQYF
>TRBV7-1|-|-|TRBJ2-7
TGTGCCAGCAGCTTAAGGAGAGCCGGAGCCTACGAGCAGTACTTC
CASSLRRAGAYEQYF
>TRBV10-3|-|-|TRBJ2-6
TGTGCCATCAGTGGACAGCTATCTGGGGCCAACGTCCTGACTTTC
CAISGQLSGANVLTF
>TRBV5-4|-|-|TRBJ2-1
TGTGCCAGCAGCATTCCCGACAGCTACAATGAGCAGTTCTTC
CASSIPDSYNEQFF
>TRBV27|-|-|TRBJ1-2
TGTGCCAGCAGTTTTTCCAAAGCGGGAGGCTACACCTTC
CASSFSKAGGYTF
>TRBV2|-|-|TRBJ1-4
TGTGCCAGCATAAACAGACCAACTAATGAAAAACTGTTTTTT
CASINRPTNEKLFF